The 17 T cell receptor beta chains below come from one sample, sequenced in a study of T cell repertoires in ileal Crohn's disease. The time point was: neoterminal ileum biopsy at postoperative endoscopy, about 6 months after surgery. This table comes from immunoSEQ multiplex PCR, and its TCRdb copy is limited to in-frame clones, with some not included. Seen here are about 12,000 clones, 75% to 90% observed once, and the top ten hold under 13%. Sequenced sample: ileal tissue. The origin of the receptors is an adult with Crohn's disease.

This chain connects TRBV4-2 to TRBJ2-7, with TRBD2 matching 9 bases. The CDR3 has 17 amino acids. V lost 0 bases and J lost 0; bases outside the gene matches: 6. Germline loops: CDR1 LGHNA, CDR2 YNFKEQ. CDR3 sequence reads: CASSQEASGMSSYEQYF. CDR3 coding DNA: TGTGCCAGCAGCCAAGAGGCTAGCGGGATGAGCTCCTACGAGCAGTACTTC.

The genes are TRBV29-1 and TRBJ1-2; D remains ambiguous. V was pared by 4 bases and J by 2 bases, with 8 bases between. CDR1 SQVTM and CDR2 ANQGSEA come from the germline V gene. The CDR3 spans 12 residues. CDR3 amino acids: CSVGSGNYGYTF. The CDR3 DNA follows: TGCAGCGTTGGGTCGGGGAACTATGGCTACACCTTC.

This rearrangement joins TRBV5-8 to TRBJ1-1; TRBD1 agrees at 7 bases. Germline V CDR1 and CDR2: SGHTS, YDEGEE. This CDR3 has 16 residues. With 3 bases clipped from V and 5 bases from J, the junction kept 13 bases outside the gene matches. CDR3: CASSYPRTGGATEAFF. CDR3 DNA: TGTGCCAGCAGCTATCCCCGGACAGGTGGCGCGACTGAAGCTTTCTTT. The full variable domain, in which reference TRBV5-8 and TRBJ1-1 provide the parts outside the CDR3, is EAGVTQSPTHLIKTRGQQATLRCSPISGHTSVYWYQQALGLGLQFLLWYDEGEERNRGNFPPRFSGRQFPNYSSELNVNALELEDSALYLCASSYPRTGGATEAFFGQGTRLTVV.

The chain links TRBV6-4 to TRBJ1-1; D is possibly TRBD1 (6 bases). The length of the CDR3 is 14 residues. Germline V lookup: CDR1 MRHNA, CDR2 SNTAGT. V lost 5 bases and J lost 7, with 17 bases in between. CDR3 sequence: CASSPFPGQSEAFF. CDR3 sequence (DNA): TGTGCCAGCAGTCCGTTCCCGGGACAAAGTGAAGCTTTCTTT.

The chain is built from TRBV5-1 and TRBJ2-7; TRBD2 agrees at 10 bases. J lost 3 bases, V lost 2 bases, and 5 bases had no gene match. The CDR3 length is 15 residues. Germline V gene lookup returns CDR1 SGHRS and CDR2 YFSETQ. The DNA of the CDR3 is TGCGCCAGCAGCTTTACTAGCGGGGCAGACTACGAGCAGTACTTC. The encoded protein is CASSFTSGADYEQYF.

This sequence joins TRBV5-4 and TRBJ1-2; D is perhaps TRBD1 (5 bases). The CDR3 is made up of 14 amino acids. The germline CDR1 and CDR2 sequences are SGHNT and YYREEE (reference sequence). The V and J ends lost 0 bases and 4 bases respectively, with 10 bases between them. This CDR3 is CASSLGSTGYGYTF. CDR3 nucleotides: TGTGCCAGCAGCTTGGGATCTACAGGCTATGGCTACACCTTC. The whole variable domain, remainder taken from reference TRBV5-4 and TRBJ1-2, is ETGVTQSPTHLIKTRGQQVTLRCSSQSGHNTVSWYQQALGQGPQFIFQYYREEENGRGNFPPRFSGLQFPNYSSELNVNALELDDSALYLCASSLGSTGYGYTFGSGTRLTVV.

The table lists this clone with a count of one. V usage is TRBV5-1 and J usage is TRBJ2-5, with D possibly matching TRBD2 (5 bases). Germline assignment: CDR1 SGHRS and CDR2 YFSETQ. CDR3 length: 15 residues. Trimming took 0 bases from V and 5 from J, leaving 14 bases between them. CDR3 nucleotide sequence: TGCGCCAGCAGCTTGGAGACCCTATCGGGGGAGACCCAGTACTTC. This sequence encodes CASSLETLSGETQYF. The variable domain in full, with the rest retrieved from reference TRBV5-1 and TRBJ2-5, is KAGVTQTPRYLIKTRGQQVTLSCSPISGHRSVSWYQQTPGQGLQFLFEYFSETQRNKGNFPGRFSGRQFSNSRSEMNVSTLELGDSALYLCASSLETLSGETQYFGPGTRLLVL.

V and J are TRBV15 and TRBJ2-7; 9 nucleotides agree with TRBD1. The germline V gene has CDR1 LNHNV and CDR2 YYDKDF (reference sequence). The CDR3 totals 16 residues. Trimming at V came to 1 base and at J to 5 bases, leaving 9 bases not matched to a gene. In DNA form, the CDR3 reads TGTGCCACCAGCAGAGTAGGGACAGGGAAATTCGACGAGCAGTACTTC. Translating it yields CATSRVGTGKFDEQYF.

CDR3 sequence: CASSQGPAYNEQFF. The CDR3 DNA reads TGTGCCAGCAGCCAAGGTCCAGCCTACAATGAGCAGTTCTTC. V gene TRBV4-2 combines with J gene TRBJ2-1, with D hard to call. The CDR3 runs to 14 residues. Germline V CDR1 and CDR2: LGHNA, YNFKEQ. V dropped 1 base and J dropped 2 bases, with 6 bases sitting between them.

As concerns this clone: In the same sample, other DNA sequences code for this CDR3. The V and J genes are TRBV27 and TRBJ2-7; perhaps TRBD1 as D (5 bases). The CDR3 totals 13 residues. CDR1 and CDR2 (germline): MNHEY, SMNVEV (reference sequence). Trimming took 5 bases from V and 3 from J, leaving 11 bases between them. CDR3 in DNA: TGTGCCAGCAGTCCCGGACAAAACTACGAGCAGTACTTC. Translating gives CASSPGQNYEQYF.

V usage is TRBV2 and J usage is TRBJ1-2, with D hard to call. This CDR3 has 14 residues. Trimming pared 2 bases from V and 4 bases from J, leaving 11 bases between. The germline V gene has CDR1 SNHLY and CDR2 FYNNEI. The CDR3 nucleotides read TGTGCCAGCAGTGAACGGGGAAAGGTCTATGGCTACACCTTC. Its protein product is CASSERGKVYGYTF.

The rearrangement uses TRBV6-4 and TRBJ2-2; TRBD1 might be the D (5 bases). This CDR3 is built from 17 residues. Trimming shortened V by 6 bases and J by 1 base, and 18 bases separated the two germline ends. CDR1 MRHNA and CDR2 SNTAGT come from the germline V gene. The CDR3 region is CASRRNRQLRNTGELFF. The CDR3 DNA sequence: TGTGCCAGCAGGAGGAACCGACAGCTTAGGAACACCGGGGAGCTGTTTTTT.

V is TRBV5-1 and J is TRBJ2-1, with 8 bases fitting TRBD2. V gave up 4 bases and J gave up 3 bases; unmatched junction bases: 9. Germline-derived CDR1 and CDR2 are SGHRS and YFSETQ. The CDR3 is made up of 16 amino acids. The CDR3 DNA is TGCGCCAGCAGCCCTGATCAGGCGGGGGGCTACAATGAGCAGTTCTTC. Translation: CASSPDQAGGYNEQFF.

The chain combines TRBV21-1 with TRBJ2-7; the listed D gene, TRBD1, was not tested against the DNA. TRBV21-1 is tagged as a pseudogene. The CDR3 covers 15 residues. The CDR3 here is CASSGPGQGAREQYF. The DNA for the CDR3 is TGTGCCAGCAGCGGACCGGGACAGGGGGCGAGGGAGCAGTACTTC.

This sequence joins TRBV5-1 and TRBJ2-7, with 7 bases fitting TRBD2. Germline V CDR1 and CDR2: SGHRS, YFSETQ. V dropped 0 bases and J dropped 4; count of bases not matched to a gene: 4. The CDR3 covers 14 residues. The CDR3 DNA reads as TGCGCCAGCAGCTTGGCCGGGCGGGAGTACGAGCAGTACTTC. The encoded protein is CASSLAGREYEQYF.

This chain uses TRBV28 with TRBJ1-6; TRBD1 is a possible D gene (6 bases). The CDR3 is made up of 14 amino acids. Germline CDR1 and CDR2: MDHEN and SYDVKM. Trimming left V 2 bases short and J 12 bases short, with 14 bases between. The CDR3 reads CASSLGQGNKPLHF. DNA for the CDR3: TGTGCCAGCAGTTTAGGGCAGGGGAATAAACCCCTCCACTTT.

The chain recombines TRBV18 with TRBJ1-2, with 7 bases matching TRBD1. The CDR3 runs 15 residues. V shed 3 bases, J shed 0 bases, and the junction held 4 bases outside the gene matches. Germline CDR1 is KGHSH and CDR2 is LQKENI. The CDR3 loop reads CASSPRQGANYGYTF. CDR3 coding DNA: TGTGCCAGCTCACCGAGACAGGGAGCTAACTATGGCTACACCTTC. Complete variable domain (other parts from reference TRBV18 and TRBJ1-2): NAGVMQNPRHLVRRRGQEARLRCSPMKGHSHVYWYRQLPEEGLKFMVYLQKENIIDESGMPKERFSAEFPKEGPSILRIQQVVRGDSAAYFCASSPRQGANYGYTFGSGTRLTVV.